This TCR beta chain was identified during a study of T cells in Graves' hyperthyroidism and ophthalmopathy. Amplification targeted TCR beta CDR3 regions from RNA transcripts. RT-PCR in the first round (using the HTBI primer set) targeted the TCR CDR3. TCRdb independently ran MiXCR on the multiplex PCR reads; one entry per CDR3 protein. Of more than 300,000 distinct CDR3 sequences listed, about 18% are singletons. The study based diagnoses on clinical symptoms, serum thyroxine and TRAb, thyroid ultrasound and orbital computed tomography. The ends were cut back, 1 base at V and 1 base at J, with 19 bases in the middle. The CDR3 runs 17 residues. CDR1 and CDR2 (germline): DFQATT, SNEGSKA (reference sequence).

This clonotype was obtained from a woman under 40 with Graves' hyperthyroidism that later progressed to Graves' ophthalmopathy. The specimen was blood. This sequence joins TRBV20-1 and TRBJ1-1; D unresolved. CDR3 residues: CSARGPLEEETNTEAFF. CDR3 nucleotide sequence: TGCAGTGCTAGAGGCCCCCTAGAGGAAGAGACGAACACTGAAGCTTTCTTT.